The following is a TCR beta chain sequence with its context. This sample was included in a study of cytotoxic CD8 clonotypes in ibrutinib-treated CLL. The method was immunoSEQ multiplex PCR; TCRdb's version includes in-frame clones alone and lacks a portion of them. The data show under 150,000 clones, around 80% seen once. Unmatched junction bases numbered 5, after V lost 2 bases and J lost 2 bases. Germline V gives CDR1 KGHSH, CDR2 LQKENI. The CDR3 loop spans 16 amino acids. This chain joins TRBV18 and TRBJ1-4, with 7 bases that match TRBD1. The source was PBMCs, collected after 24 months of ibrutinib treatment. This TCR was sampled from a human donor with chronic lymphocytic leukemia. The CDR3, as DNA: TGTGCCAGCTCACCAACGACAGGGTGGACTAATGAAAAACTGTTTTTT. Translating gives CASSPTTGWTNEKLFF.